Shown below are 2 T cell receptor beta chains from a single sample sequenced in a study of OX40 agonist ivuxolimab in advanced cancers. TCRdb keeps only in-frame clones here, not all; method: immunoSEQ multiplex PCR. The table records around 70,000 clones, 85% of them present only once. Here the sequenced sample was CD4+ or CD8+ T cells sorted from blood, taken in a trial of the OX40 agonist ivuxolimab. These receptors all come from an adult with an advanced solid tumor such as melanoma, head and neck, liver or kidney cancer.

The chain recombines TRBV5-1 with TRBJ2-7; 11 bases align to TRBD2. V shed 3 bases, J shed 3 bases, and the junction held 2 bases outside the gene matches. Germline V gives CDR1 SGHRS, CDR2 YFSETQ. The CDR3 totals 14 residues. CDR3 region: CASSSGTSGYEQYF. As DNA, the CDR3 is TGCGCCAGCAGCTCCGGGACTAGCGGCTACGAGCAGTACTTC.

The chain uses TRBV6-5 and TRBJ2-7; no firm D call. Trimming took 3 bases from V and 2 from J, leaving 8 bases between them. From germline, CDR1 is MNHEY and CDR2 SVGAGI. The CDR3 covers 13 residues. The CDR3 loop reads CASSYRDTYEQYF. The CDR3 DNA is TGTGCCAGCAGTTATCGCGATACCTACGAGCAGTACTTC.